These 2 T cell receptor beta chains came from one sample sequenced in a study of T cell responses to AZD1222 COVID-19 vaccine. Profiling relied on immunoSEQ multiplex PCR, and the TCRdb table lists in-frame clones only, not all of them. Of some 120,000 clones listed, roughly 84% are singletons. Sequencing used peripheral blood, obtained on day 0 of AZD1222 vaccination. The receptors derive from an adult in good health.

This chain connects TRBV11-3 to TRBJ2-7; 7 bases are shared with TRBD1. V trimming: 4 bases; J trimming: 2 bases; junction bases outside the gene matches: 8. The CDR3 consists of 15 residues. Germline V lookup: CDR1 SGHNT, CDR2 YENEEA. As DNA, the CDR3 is TGTGCCAGCAGCTCGGGACAGAAACCTCCCTACGAGCAGTACTTC. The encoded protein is CASSSGQKPPYEQYF.

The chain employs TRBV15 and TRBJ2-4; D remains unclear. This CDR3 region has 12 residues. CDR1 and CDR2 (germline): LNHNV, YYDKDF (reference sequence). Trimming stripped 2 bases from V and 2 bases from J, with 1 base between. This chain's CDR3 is CATSRTKNIQYF. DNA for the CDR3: TGTGCCACCAGCAGAACCAAAAACATTCAGTACTTC.